The 20 T cell receptor beta chains listed next were all sequenced from one sample in a study of blood T cell repertoires in COVID-19. Produced via immunoSEQ multiplex PCR; TCRdb's table is partial and in-frame only. The sample lists about 91,000 clones, approximately 78% seen once, with under 7.5% in the top ten. The sequencing input was peripheral blood. The receptor source for this set is a man aged 45-60 years with active or convalescent COVID-19.

The CDR3 reads CASSLTGSSGANVLTF. In DNA, the CDR3 is TGTGCCAGCAGTTTGACAGGTAGCTCTGGGGCCAACGTCCTGACTTTC. The chain carries TRBV27 and TRBJ2-6; tentatively, D is TRBD1 (6 bases). CDR1 is MNHEY and CDR2 is SMNVEV in the germline V gene (reference sequence). V was clipped by 3 bases and J by 0 bases, with 9 bases between them. This CDR3 comprises 16 residues. The variable domain in full, with the rest retrieved from reference TRBV27 and TRBJ2-6, is EAQVTQNPRYLITVTGKKLTVTCSQNMNHEYMSWYRQDPGLGLRQIYYSMNVEVTDKGDVPEGYKVSRKEKRNFPLILESPSPNQTSLYFCASSLTGSSGANVLTFGAGSRLTVL.

This rearrangement joins TRBV28 to TRBJ1-2, with D unresolved. The V end lost 6 bases, the J end lost 2 bases, and 13 bases lay between the germline ends. In germline, CDR1 is MDHEN, CDR2 SYDVKM. The CDR3 is 14 amino acids. The chain's CDR3 is CASSPDTSNYGYTF. CDR3 nucleotides: TGTGCCAGCAGCCCCGACACATCAAACTATGGCTACACCTTC.

This clone was detected a few times. V and J are TRBV2 and TRBJ1-5, with 8 bases lining up with TRBD1. This CDR3 spans 14 amino acids. Germline V gene data show CDR1 as SNHLY and CDR2 as FYNNEI. Trimming cost V 4 bases and J 4 bases; bases outside gene matches: 3. For the CDR3, the DNA is TGTGCCAGCAGTGGACAGGGGTCGAATCAGCCCCAGCATTTT. Translating it yields CASSGQGSNQPQHF.

The V gene is TRBV27, the J gene TRBJ2-1, with 10 bases lining up with TRBD1. The CDR3 is 16 amino acids. V shed 2 bases and J 6 bases; nucleotides not matched to a gene: 7. Germline loops: CDR1 MNHEY, CDR2 SMNVEV (reference sequence). For the CDR3, the DNA is TGTGCCAGCAGTTTACCCGGGACAGGGGAGGCCAATGAGCAGTTCTTC. It yields the protein CASSLPGTGEANEQFF.

The chain is built from TRBV19 and TRBJ2-5, with 9 bases aligning to TRBD2. The V segment lost 4 bases and the J segment 2 bases; nucleotides outside the gene matches: 5. CDR3 length: 15 amino acids. Germline values: CDR1 LNHDA, CDR2 SQIVND (reference sequence). Here the CDR3 DNA reads TGTGCCAGTAGTAGACAAGCGGGGGGACAAGAGACCCAGTACTTC. Protein product: CASSRQAGGQETQYF.

The CDR3 loop reads CASSTGSSGNTIYF. The CDR3 DNA follows: TGTGCCAGCAGCACAGGGAGCTCTGGAAACACCATATATTTT. The chain uses TRBV6-5 and TRBJ1-3; D is possibly TRBD1 (6 bases). CDR1 MNHEY and CDR2 SVGAGI come from the germline V gene. Trimming cost V 6 bases and J 0 bases, with 9 bases left between them. This CDR3 is 14 amino acids long.

The chain is built from TRBV7-9 and TRBJ2-7, with TRBD1 as a possible D gene (6 bases). The V gene's germline CDR1 is SEHNR and CDR2 FQNEAQ (reference sequence). CDR3 length equals 15 residues. The germline V and J ends were trimmed by 4 bases and 5 bases, with 18 bases remaining between them. The CDR3 nucleotides are TGTGCCAGCAGCTGGGATCAGGCAGGGGACAACGAGCAGTACGTC. Its translation is CASSWDQAGDNEQYV.

The V gene is TRBV19, the J gene TRBJ1-5; 7 nucleotides line up with TRBD1. CDR3 length equals 14 residues. V was clipped by 6 bases and J by 3 bases; unmatched bases: 5. The germline gives CDR1 LNHDA, CDR2 SQIVND (reference sequence). CDR3 in amino acids: CASRATGNNQPQHF. The CDR3 nucleotides read TGTGCCAGTAGAGCGACAGGGAACAATCAGCCCCAGCATTTT.

The rearrangement uses TRBV3-1 (or the pseudogene TRBV3-2) and TRBJ1-2, with a possible D match to TRBD1 (6 bases). Germline V gives CDR1 LGHDT, CDR2 YNNKEL (reference sequence). Trimming shortened V by 0 bases and J by 0 bases, and 17 bases separated the two germline ends. There are 18 residues in the CDR3. The CDR3 DNA sequence: TGTGCCAGCAGCCAAGAATCAAGACAGGTAGGAGCTAACTATGGCTACACCTTC. This codes for CASSQESRQVGANYGYTF.

V gene TRBV21-1 combines with J gene TRBJ2-1; the D call of TRBD2 is as the table states it, not checked on the DNA. TRBV21-1 is tagged as a pseudogene. The CDR3 extends over 15 amino acids. For the CDR3, the DNA is TGTGCCAGCAGCAAAGAGGCTAGCTCCTACAATGAGCAGTTCTTC. This sequence encodes CASSKEASSYNEQFF.

V gene TRBV7-9 combines with J gene TRBJ1-3, with D possibly being TRBD1 (6 bases). The V gene lost 10 bases and the J gene lost 0 bases, with 10 bases spanning the gap. This CDR3 spans 13 amino acids. Germline loops: CDR1 SEHNR, CDR2 FQNEAQ (reference sequence). The CDR3 loop is CATQGSSGNTIYF. CDR3 sequence (DNA): TGTGCCACCCAGGGGAGCTCTGGAAACACCATATATTTT.

The V gene is TRBV10-3, the J gene TRBJ1-2; unclear D gene. V was pared by 6 bases and J by 4 bases, with 6 bases between. Germline V gene sequence: CDR1 ENHRY, CDR2 SYGVKD. CDR3 size: 11 residues. The CDR3 loop reads CAISPSYGYTF. The CDR3 DNA reads TGTGCCATCAGCCCTAGCTATGGCTACACCTTC.

V and J are TRBV2 and TRBJ1-6; 7 bases match TRBD1. The CDR3 length is 18 residues. V was pared by 2 bases and J by 5 bases, with 12 bases of the junction left unmatched. Germline V CDR1 and CDR2: SNHLY, FYNNEI. CDR3: CASSERGQSPIDNSPLHF. CDR3 DNA: TGTGCCAGCAGTGAACGGGGACAGAGCCCGATCGATAATTCACCCCTCCACTTT.

The V and J genes are TRBV27 and TRBJ1-2; possible D gene TRBD1, 6 bases. Germline loops: CDR1 MNHEY, CDR2 SMNVEV (reference sequence). The length of the CDR3 is 14 residues. The ends were cut back, 6 bases at V and 7 bases at J, with 18 bases in the middle. CDR3 coding DNA: TGTGCCAGCAGCGCACTGCAGGGGTTTAGTGGCTACACCTTC. Translating gives CASSALQGFSGYTF.

The V gene is TRBV25-1, the J gene TRBJ2-3, with TRBD2 matching 15 bases. V lost 5 bases to trimming and J lost 1 base; unmatched junction nucleotides: 7. Per the germline V gene, CDR1 is MGHDK and CDR2 is SYGVNS. The CDR3 has 18 amino acids. Here the CDR3 reads CASSFGLAGGRGTDTQYF. The DNA for the CDR3 is TGTGCCAGCAGTTTTGGACTAGCGGGGGGGAGGGGCACAGATACGCAGTATTTT.

The chain recombines TRBV2 with TRBJ2-3; TRBD2 aligns across 8 bases. Germline CDR1 and CDR2: SNHLY and FYNNEI. Losses at the gene ends were 6 bases for V and 5 bases for J; bases not matched to a gene: 13. This CDR3 spans 16 amino acids. The CDR3 DNA reads TGTGCCAGCAGGGAAACCATGGACCGGGGGGGAGATACGCAGTATTTT. Protein product: CASRETMDRGGDTQYF.

This sequence joins TRBV6-5 and TRBJ1-2; TRBD1 matches at 9 bases. This CDR3 has 15 residues. V shed 2 bases, J shed 6 bases, and the junction held 7 bases outside the gene matches. The germline V gene encodes CDR1 MNHEY and CDR2 SVGAGI. CDR3 sequence: CASSYRGQGTDGYTF. The CDR3 DNA is TGTGCCAGCAGTTACCGAGGACAGGGGACGGATGGCTACACCTTC.

V and J are TRBV4-1 and TRBJ1-2; a weak D match, TRBD1 (5 bases). Trimming stripped 4 bases from V and 4 bases from J, with 22 bases between. The CDR3 spans 17 residues. The germline gives CDR1 MGHRA, CDR2 YSYEKL. The CDR3 is CASSRQSGTGDSYGYTF. CDR3 nucleotides: TGCGCCAGCAGCCGACAGTCCGGGACTGGGGATTCCTATGGCTACACCTTC.

Only a few counts were recorded for this clone. The genes are TRBV14 and TRBJ1-1, with TRBD1 identical over 7 bases. Germline CDR1 SGHDN, CDR2 FVKESK. The CDR3 totals 15 residues. Germline trimming cut 4 bases from V and 4 bases from J; bases unmatched to any gene: 9. Here the CDR3 reads CASSLKTGAITEAFF. The CDR3 bases are TGTGCCAGCAGCCTCAAAACAGGGGCTATCACTGAAGCTTTCTTT.

The chain is built from TRBV10-3 and TRBJ1-2; TRBD1 matches at 10 bases. Germline V gives CDR1 ENHRY, CDR2 SYGVKD. The ends lost 4 bases at V and 4 bases at J; junction bases unmatched: 3. The CDR3 contains 14 residues. CDR3: CAISGRQGAYGYTF. The CDR3 DNA reads TGTGCCATCAGTGGTAGACAGGGGGCCTATGGCTACACCTTC.